This passage covers 22 T cell receptor beta chains from one sample sequenced in a study of T cells after yellow fever vaccination. TCRdb independently ran MiXCR on the 5' RACE reads; one entry per CDR3 protein. This sample has around 250,000 distinct CDR3 sequences; less than 9% occur once, and the top ten carry roughly 0.9%. The specimen comprised CD4+ T cells sorted from PBMCs, sampled 15 days after the yellow fever booster vaccination. Receptors were obtained from a man aged 30 to 39 who received the YFV17D yellow fever vaccine.

This clonotype was found a few times. The CDR3 DNA reads as TGCAGTGCTAGCGTTCCGGGGGCGCGGACCGGGGAGCTGTTTTTT. It encodes CSASVPGARTGELFF. V gene TRBV20-1 combines with J gene TRBJ2-2; D is tentatively TRBD1 or TRBD2 (6 bases each). CDR3 length equals 15 residues. V was pared by 3 bases and J by 5 bases, with 16 bases between. From germline, CDR1 is DFQATT and CDR2 SNEGSKA (reference sequence).

This clonotype was observed a handful of times. V usage is TRBV5-6 and J usage is TRBJ2-2, with 8 bases matching TRBD1. V lost 4 bases to trimming and J lost 1 base; unmatched junction nucleotides: 3. The germline CDR1 and CDR2 sequences are SGHDT and YYEEEE. The CDR3 totals 15 residues. CDR3 nucleotides: TGTGCCAGCAGCATGACAGGGGTGAACACCGGGGAGCTGTTTTTT. Its translation is CASSMTGVNTGELFF.

Comments on this clonotype: Mismatch with germline at one junction end may stem from a read error. The chain employs TRBV20-1 and TRBJ2-2, with 7 bases identical to TRBD2. The CDR3 has 17 residues. From germline, CDR1 is DFQATT and CDR2 SNEGSKA (reference sequence). The CDR3 DNA reads TGCTGTGCTAGAGACCCCAGGGCGGGAGTTAACACCGGGGAGCTGTTTTTT. This codes for CCARDPRAGVNTGELFF.

V is TRBV5-1 and J is TRBJ1-1; 9 nucleotides line up with TRBD1. J gave up 0 bases and V 4 bases, and 4 bases lay outside the gene matches. The CDR3 extends over 15 amino acids. The germline V gene encodes CDR1 SGHRS and CDR2 YFSETQ. The CDR3 sequence is CASSPGQGVNTEAFF. The DNA of the CDR3 is TGCGCCAGCAGCCCGGGACAGGGCGTGAACACTGAAGCTTTCTTT.

This clonotype showed up just a few times. The V call is TRBV7-2, the J call TRBJ1-1; TRBD1 matches at 11 bases. There are 13 residues in the CDR3. Looked up from germline, CDR1 is SGHTA and CDR2 is FQGNSA. The V and J ends lost 4 bases and 8 bases, in that order; junction bases with no gene match: 3. CDR3 loop: CASSYRDRGEAFF. For the CDR3, the DNA is TGTGCCAGCAGCTACCGGGACAGGGGGGAAGCTTTCTTT.

V usage is TRBV19 and J usage is TRBJ2-3; TRBD2 matches at 13 bases. V trimming: 5 bases; J trimming: 6 bases; junction bases outside the gene matches: 8. Germline values: CDR1 LNHDA, CDR2 SQIVND (reference sequence). CDR3 size: 16 residues. Here the CDR3 reads CASSFGLAGVTDTQYF. CDR3 nucleotides: TGTGCCAGTAGTTTCGGACTAGCGGGAGTGACGGATACGCAGTATTTT.

The gene calls are TRBV5-1 and TRBJ2-3; 8 nucleotides line up with TRBD1. CDR3 length: 16 residues. CDR1 and CDR2 from the germline V gene are SGHRS and YFSETQ. Trimming cost V 4 bases and J 7 bases; bases outside gene matches: 14. CDR3 region: CASSTYGQGGRYTQYF. The DNA of the CDR3 is TGCGCCAGCAGCACATACGGACAGGGAGGTCGATATACGCAGTATTTT.

As regards this clonotype: A far bigger clonotype differs at one base, so this is likely a read error. The J gene is TRBJ2-1, the V gene TRBV7-2; D unclear. The CDR3 is made up of 11 amino acids. Per the germline V gene, CDR1 is SGHTA and CDR2 is FQGNSA. The CDR3 sequence is CAISLYNEQFF. The CDR3 DNA reads TGTGCCATCAGCCTCTACAATGAGCAGTTCTTC.

The table lists this clonotype with a few counts. This chain connects TRBV2 to TRBJ2-7; D unresolved. CDR3 size: 14 residues. V lost 2 bases to trimming and J lost 0 bases, with 8 bases between them. Germline CDR1 is SNHLY and CDR2 is FYNNEI. For the CDR3, the DNA is TGTGCCAGCAGTGAACAGTCGATCTCCTACGAGCAGTACTTC. This sequence encodes CASSEQSISYEQYF.

This clonotype came up many times. The chain couples TRBV21-1 to TRBJ2-3; the D call in the table, TRBD1, was not verified against the DNA. TRBV21-1 is reported as a pseudogene. The CDR3 runs to 15 residues. CDR3 coding DNA: TGTGCCAGCAGCGGACAGGGAACTAGCACAGATACGCAGTATTTT. Amino acid sequence: CASSGQGTSTDTQYF.

This clonotype came up many times. The chain couples TRBV18 to TRBJ1-2; D is uncertain. Germline lookup yields CDR1 KGHSH and CDR2 LQKENI. This CDR3 comprises 12 residues. V was clipped by 2 bases and J by 9 bases, with 10 bases between them. The CDR3: CASSPAAASYTF. The CDR3 coding sequence is TGTGCCAGCTCACCAGCGGCAGCTAGCTACACCTTC.

Concerning this clonotype: A much larger clone lies one base from this, so it may be a read error. The V gene is TRBV18, the J gene TRBJ2-5, with D maybe TRBD2 (5 bases). The CDR3 length is 12 residues. The V gene's germline CDR1 is KGHSH and CDR2 LQKENI. The CDR3 reads CARSPRGETQYF. CDR3 coding DNA: TGTGCCCGCTCACCCCGGGGAGAGACCCAGTACTTC. The whole variable domain, filled in from reference TRBV18 and TRBJ2-5, reads NAGVMQNPRHLVRRRGQEARLRCSPMKGHSHVYWYRQLPEEGLKFMVYLQKENIIDESGMPKERFSAEFPKEGPSILRIQQVVRGDSAAYFCARSPRGETQYFGPGTRLLVL.

This clonotype was detected a few times. The gene calls are TRBV28 and TRBJ2-1, with D perhaps matching TRBD1 or TRBD2 (6 bases each). Germline CDR1 MDHEN, CDR2 SYDVKM. The CDR3 is made up of 14 amino acids. The ends were cut back, 6 bases at V and 3 bases at J, with 12 bases in the middle. The DNA of the CDR3 is TGTGCCAGCAGGGGCGGGACATACTACAATGAGCAGTTCTTC. Translating it yields CASRGGTYYNEQFF.

This clonotype was counted once. The junction departs from germline at one end; a sequencing error may be responsible. The chain recombines TRBV5-5 with TRBJ2-2, with D possibly being TRBD2 (6 bases). Germline-derived CDR1 and CDR2 are SGHKS and YYEKEE (reference sequence). This CDR3 spans 14 amino acids. CDR3 sequence reads: CASILEGNTGELFF. In nucleotides, the CDR3 is TGTGCCAGCATCTTGGAGGGGAACACCGGGGAGCTGTTTTTT.

The sample holds many counts of this clonotype. The chain has TRBV5-1 and TRBJ2-2; D may be TRBD1 (6 bases). The germline gives CDR1 SGHRS, CDR2 YFSETQ. The CDR3 length is 17 residues. Trimming took 4 bases from V and 2 from J, leaving 18 bases between them. The CDR3 region is CASSGTQGNINTGELFF. DNA for the CDR3: TGCGCCAGCAGCGGGACACAGGGCAATATCAACACCGGGGAGCTGTTTTTT.

The chain employs TRBV7-7 and TRBJ2-1; possible D gene TRBD2, 6 bases. Germline values: CDR1 SSHAT, CDR2 FNYEAQ (reference sequence). This CDR3 has 14 amino acids. V dropped 5 bases and J dropped 7 bases, with 15 bases sitting between them. The CDR3 here is CASSPSRDLNEQFF. CDR3 coding DNA: TGTGCCAGCAGCCCCTCCCGGGACTTAAATGAGCAGTTCTTC.

This clonotype was detected only a few times. This sequence joins TRBV15 and TRBJ2-7, with 8 nucleotides matching TRBD2. CDR1 is LNHNV, CDR2 YYDKDF, per germline (reference sequence). This CDR3 has 17 amino acids. With V trimmed by 2 bases and J by 2 bases, 11 bases remained unmatched. The chain's CDR3 is CATSRSQSGTSTYEQYF. The CDR3 region has the DNA TGTGCCACCAGCAGATCTCAATCCGGGACTAGTACCTACGAGCAGTACTTC.

This clonotype was recorded at least ten times. The chain links TRBV20-1 to TRBJ1-2, with D unclear. Germline V lookup: CDR1 DFQATT, CDR2 SNEGSKA (reference sequence). The CDR3 runs to 16 residues. The V and J ends lost 1 base and 1 base respectively, with 16 bases between them. Here the CDR3 DNA reads TGCAGTGCTAGAGCGCCCGGGCCCCCGGATAACTATGGCTACACCTTC. Protein: CSARAPGPPDNYGYTF.

The J gene is TRBJ2-3, the V gene TRBV4-2, with D possibly TRBD1 on 5 matching bases. The CDR3 is made up of 15 amino acids. The V end lost 1 base, the J end lost 2 bases, and 10 bases lay between the germline ends. Germline-derived CDR1 and CDR2 are LGHNA and YNFKEQ. CDR3 loop: CASSQAQDSTDTQYF. CDR3 bases: TGTGCCAGCAGCCAAGCACAGGATTCCACAGATACGCAGTATTTT.

The V and J genes are TRBV20-1 and TRBJ1-1; 9 positions agree with TRBD1. J gave up 6 bases and V 3 bases, and 5 bases lay outside the gene matches. Germline assignment: CDR1 DFQATT and CDR2 SNEGSKA (reference sequence). This CDR3 region has 13 residues. CDR3 in DNA: TGCAGTGCTAGCCGGGGACAGGGAGCTGAAGCTTTCTTT. Amino acids: CSASRGQGAEAFF.

This clonotype has a handful of counts. This CDR3 is CASSPLSSGTSYEQYF. The CDR3 DNA sequence: TGTGCCAGCAGTCCTCTATCTAGCGGGACCTCCTACGAGCAGTACTTC. This chain uses TRBV25-1 with TRBJ2-7; TRBD2 matches 9 bases. V was pared by 5 bases and J by 0 bases, with 8 bases of the junction left unmatched. Germline CDR1 MGHDK, CDR2 SYGVNS. The CDR3 spans 16 residues.

This clonotype has at least ten counts. The chain has TRBV20-1 and TRBJ2-7; unclear D gene. The CDR3 sequence is 12 residues long. Germline CDR1 is DFQATT and CDR2 is SNEGSKA (reference sequence). The germline V and J ends were trimmed by 6 bases and 4 bases, with 13 bases remaining between them. This CDR3 reads CSAATTGYEQYF. CDR3 in DNA: TGCAGTGCCGCTACCACCGGATACGAGCAGTACTTC.